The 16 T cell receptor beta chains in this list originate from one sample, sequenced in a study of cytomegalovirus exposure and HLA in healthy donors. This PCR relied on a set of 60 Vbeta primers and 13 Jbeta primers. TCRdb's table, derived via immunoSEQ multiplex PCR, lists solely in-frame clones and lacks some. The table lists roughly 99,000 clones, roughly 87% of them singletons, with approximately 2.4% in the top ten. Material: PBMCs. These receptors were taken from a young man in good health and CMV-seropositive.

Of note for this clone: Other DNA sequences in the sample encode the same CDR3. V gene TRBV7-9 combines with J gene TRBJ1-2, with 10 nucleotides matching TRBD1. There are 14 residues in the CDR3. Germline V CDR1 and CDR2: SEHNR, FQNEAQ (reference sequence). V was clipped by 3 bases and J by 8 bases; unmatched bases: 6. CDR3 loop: CASSLGQGPEGYTF. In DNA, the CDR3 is TGTGCCAGCAGCTTGGGACAGGGGCCGGAAGGCTACACCTTC.

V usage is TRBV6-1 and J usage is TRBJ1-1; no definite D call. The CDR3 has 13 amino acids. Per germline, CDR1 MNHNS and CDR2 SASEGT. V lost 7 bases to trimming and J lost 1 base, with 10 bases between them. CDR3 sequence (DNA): TGTGCCAGCACCCTAACTGGGAACACTGAAGCTTTCTTT. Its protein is CASTLTGNTEAFF.

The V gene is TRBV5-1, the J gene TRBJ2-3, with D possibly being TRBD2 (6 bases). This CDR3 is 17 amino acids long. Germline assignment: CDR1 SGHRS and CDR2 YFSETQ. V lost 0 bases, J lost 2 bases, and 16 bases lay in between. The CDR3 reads CASSLGWSSGSTDTQYF. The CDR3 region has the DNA TGCGCCAGCAGCTTGGGATGGTCCAGCGGGTCCACAGATACGCAGTATTTT.

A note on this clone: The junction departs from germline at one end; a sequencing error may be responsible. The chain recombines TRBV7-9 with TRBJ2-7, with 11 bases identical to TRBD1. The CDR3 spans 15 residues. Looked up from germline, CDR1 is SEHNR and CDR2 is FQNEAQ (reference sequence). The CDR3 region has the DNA TGTTCCAGCAGCTCCAGGACAGGGGGCTTATACGAGCAGTACTTC. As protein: CSSSSRTGGLYEQYF.

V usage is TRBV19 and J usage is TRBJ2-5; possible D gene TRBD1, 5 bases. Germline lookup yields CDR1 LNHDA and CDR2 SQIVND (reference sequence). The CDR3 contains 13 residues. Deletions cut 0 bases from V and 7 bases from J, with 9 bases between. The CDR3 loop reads CASSIDRVSTQYF. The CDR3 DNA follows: TGTGCCAGTAGTATAGACAGGGTATCGACCCAGTACTTC.

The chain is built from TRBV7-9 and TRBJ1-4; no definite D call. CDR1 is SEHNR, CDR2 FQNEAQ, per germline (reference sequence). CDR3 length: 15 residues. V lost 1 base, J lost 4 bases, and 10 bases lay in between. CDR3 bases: TGTGCCAGCAGCTTAGGTTACGGAGTTAATGAAAAACTGTTTTTT. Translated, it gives CASSLGYGVNEKLFF.

Here the CDR3 reads CEGGVIDEQFF. The CDR3 nucleotides are TGTGAAGGGGGGGTGATTGATGAGCAGTTCTTC. This rearrangement joins TRBV7-2 to TRBJ2-1, with D tentatively TRBD2 (7 bases). The CDR3 consists of 11 residues. From germline, CDR1 is SGHTA and CDR2 FQGNSA.

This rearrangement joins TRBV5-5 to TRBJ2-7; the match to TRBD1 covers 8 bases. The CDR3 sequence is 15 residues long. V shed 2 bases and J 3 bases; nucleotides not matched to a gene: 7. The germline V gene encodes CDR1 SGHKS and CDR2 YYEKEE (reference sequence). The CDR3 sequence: CASSLSGTGLYEQYF. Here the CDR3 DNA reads TGTGCCAGCAGCTTATCTGGGACAGGACTCTACGAGCAGTACTTC. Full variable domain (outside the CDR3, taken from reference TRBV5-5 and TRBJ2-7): DAGVTQSPTHLIKTRGQQVTLRCSPISGHKSVSWYQQVLGQGPQFIFQYYEKEERGRGNFPDRFSARQFPNYSSELNVNALLLGDSALYLCASSLSGTGLYEQYFGPGTRLTVT.

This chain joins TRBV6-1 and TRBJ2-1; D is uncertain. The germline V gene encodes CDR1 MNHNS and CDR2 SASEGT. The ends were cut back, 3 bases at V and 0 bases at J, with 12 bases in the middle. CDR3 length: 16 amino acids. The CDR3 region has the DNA TGTGCCAGCAGTGAGCTAACGGAGATCTCCTACAATGAGCAGTTCTTC. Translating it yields CASSELTEISYNEQFF.

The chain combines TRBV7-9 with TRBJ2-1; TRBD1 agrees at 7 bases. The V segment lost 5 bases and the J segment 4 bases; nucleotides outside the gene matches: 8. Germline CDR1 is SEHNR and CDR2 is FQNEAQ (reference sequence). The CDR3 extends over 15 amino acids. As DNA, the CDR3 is TGTGCCAGCAGCATTAGACAGGGATCTTACAATGAGCAGTTCTTC. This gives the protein CASSIRQGSYNEQFF.

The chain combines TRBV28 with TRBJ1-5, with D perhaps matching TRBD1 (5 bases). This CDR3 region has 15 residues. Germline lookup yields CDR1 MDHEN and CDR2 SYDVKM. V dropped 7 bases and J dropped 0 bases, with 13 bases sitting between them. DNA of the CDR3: TGTGCCAGCAACATGGGGCTGGCTAGCAATCAGCCCCAGCATTTT. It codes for CASNMGLASNQPQHF.

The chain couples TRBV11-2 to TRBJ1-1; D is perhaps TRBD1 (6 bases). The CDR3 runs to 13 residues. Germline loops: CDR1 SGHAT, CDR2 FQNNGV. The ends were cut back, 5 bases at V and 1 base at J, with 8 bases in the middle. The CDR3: CASSQGQNTEAFF. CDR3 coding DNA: TGTGCCAGCAGCCAGGGACAGAACACTGAAGCTTTCTTT. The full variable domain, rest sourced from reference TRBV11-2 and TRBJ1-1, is EAGVAQSPRYKIIEKRQSVAFWCNPISGHATLYWYQQILGQGPKLLIQFQNNGVVDDSQLPKDRFSAERLKGVDSTLKIQPAKLEDSAVYLCASSQGQNTEAFFGQGTRLTVV.

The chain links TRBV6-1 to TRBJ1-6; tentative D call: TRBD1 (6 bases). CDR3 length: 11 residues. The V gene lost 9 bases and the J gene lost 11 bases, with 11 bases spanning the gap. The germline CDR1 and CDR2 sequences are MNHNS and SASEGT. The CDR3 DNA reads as TGTGCCAGTACAGGGTGGCCACCCCTCCACTTT. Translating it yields CASTGWPPLHF.

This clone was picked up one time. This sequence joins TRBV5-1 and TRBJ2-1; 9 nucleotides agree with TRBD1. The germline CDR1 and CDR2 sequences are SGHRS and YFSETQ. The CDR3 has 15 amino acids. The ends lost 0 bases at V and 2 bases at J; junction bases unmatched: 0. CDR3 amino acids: CASSLGDRAYNEQFF. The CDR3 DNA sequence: TGCGCCAGCAGCTTGGGGGACAGGGCCTACAATGAGCAGTTCTTC.

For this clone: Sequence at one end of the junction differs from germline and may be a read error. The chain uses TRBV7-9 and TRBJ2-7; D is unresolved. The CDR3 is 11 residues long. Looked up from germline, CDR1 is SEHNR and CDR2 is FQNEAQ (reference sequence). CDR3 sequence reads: CSSSLGPAVNF. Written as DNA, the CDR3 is TGTTCCAGCAGCTTAGGCCCTGCGGTCAACTTC.

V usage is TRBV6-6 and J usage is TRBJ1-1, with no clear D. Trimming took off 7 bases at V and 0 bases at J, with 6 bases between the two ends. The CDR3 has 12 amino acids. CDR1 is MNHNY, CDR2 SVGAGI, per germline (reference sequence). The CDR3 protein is CASTDLNTEAFF. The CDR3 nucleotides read TGTGCCAGCACAGATCTGAACACTGAAGCTTTCTTT.